These 17 T cell receptor beta chains share one sample of origin, sequenced in a study of cytomegalovirus exposure and HLA in healthy donors. Primers: 60 Vbeta forward and 13 Jbeta reverse. Sequencing was performed with immunoSEQ multiplex PCR; in TCRdb, only in-frame clones are kept and a portion is missing. The sample includes roughly 59,000 clones, 65% to 80% of them seen just once. Material: PBMCs. The source of these receptors is a man aged 40-49 years in good health and CMV-seropositive.

This rearrangement joins TRBV5-5 to TRBJ2-2; tentative D call: TRBD1 (6 bases). The germline V gene encodes CDR1 SGHKS and CDR2 YYEKEE (reference sequence). The CDR3 extends over 16 amino acids. V shed 6 bases and J shed 2 bases, with 17 bases lying between them. CDR3 residues: CASKLAGTTNTGELFF. The CDR3 DNA sequence: TGTGCCAGCAAACTGGCCGGGACAACTAACACCGGGGAGCTGTTTTTT.

The V call is TRBV25-1, the J call TRBJ2-7; 12 bases agree with TRBD1. V lost 6 bases, J lost 3 bases, and 6 bases stayed unmatched. The CDR3 is made up of 15 amino acids. Germline V gene sequence: CDR1 MGHDK, CDR2 SYGVNS. CDR3 amino acids: CASRAGTGGFYEQYF. CDR3 nucleotide sequence: TGTGCCAGCAGGGCCGGGACAGGGGGCTTCTACGAGCAGTACTTC.

The rearrangement uses TRBV7-9 and TRBJ2-7; possible D gene TRBD1, 6 bases. V lost 8 bases, J lost 2 bases, and 16 bases lay in between. There are 14 residues in the CDR3. Germline values: CDR1 SEHNR, CDR2 FQNEAQ (reference sequence). The CDR3 here is CASVRQASPYEQYF. The CDR3 region has the DNA TGTGCCAGCGTAAGACAGGCCAGTCCCTACGAGCAGTACTTC.

The chain employs TRBV12-1 and TRBJ1-2; the table names TRBD1, a call not compared with the DNA. TRBV12-1 is given as a pseudogene. This CDR3 has 16 residues. The CDR3 nucleotides are TGTGTCAGCAGTCGGGACAGGCCCCCGGCTGGCTATGGCTACACCTTC. Protein: CVSSRDRPPAGYGYTF.

The rearrangement joins TRBV7-2 to TRBJ2-5, with TRBD1 identical over 10 bases. Germline assignment: CDR1 SGHTA and CDR2 FQGNSA. V dropped 6 bases and J dropped 5; count of bases not matched to a gene: 3. The CDR3 length is 13 residues. The CDR3 DNA follows: TGTGCCAGCAGGACAGGGGGCGGGGAGACCCAGTACTTC. This sequence encodes CASRTGGGETQYF.

This clone was counted only a few times. The chain is built from TRBV25-1 and TRBJ1-1; 7 nucleotides match TRBD1. The trim removed 5 bases at V and 4 bases at J, leaving 4 bases unmatched. CDR3 length: 13 amino acids. Germline CDR1 MGHDK, CDR2 SYGVNS. In DNA, the CDR3 is TGTGCCAGCAGTAGTACAGGGGCCACTGAAGCTTTCTTT. Protein sequence: CASSSTGATEAFF.

The chain links TRBV5-1 to TRBJ2-1; D is unclear. V gave up 0 bases and J gave up 6 bases, with 4 bases separating them. The CDR3 contains 12 residues. Per the germline V gene, CDR1 is SGHRS and CDR2 is YFSETQ. The CDR3 reads CASSLVRNEQFF. The CDR3 region has the DNA TGCGCCAGCAGCTTGGTCCGCAATGAGCAGTTCTTC.

The rearrangement joins TRBV19 to TRBJ2-5; 10 bases agree with TRBD1. The V and J ends lost 4 bases and 2 bases, in that order; junction bases with no gene match: 4. The CDR3 is 15 amino acids. Germline loops: CDR1 LNHDA, CDR2 SQIVND (reference sequence). The CDR3 DNA is TGTGCCAGTAGTACAGGACAGGGGGTACAAGAGACCCAGTACTTC. This gives the protein CASSTGQGVQETQYF.

The gene calls are TRBV19 and TRBJ2-7; D gene uncertain. Deletions cut 9 bases from V and 4 bases from J, with 7 bases between. In germline, CDR1 is LNHDA, CDR2 SQIVND (reference sequence). This CDR3 contains 10 residues. CDR3 in amino acids: CASPLYEQYF. In DNA, the CDR3 is TGTGCCAGCCCTCTTTACGAGCAGTACTTC.

This clone occurred a few times. The V and J genes are TRBV2 and TRBJ2-3, with TRBD1 matching 10 bases. J gave up 6 bases and V 10 bases, and 19 bases lay outside the gene matches. Germline V gene lookup returns CDR1 SNHLY and CDR2 FYNNEI. The CDR3 spans 17 residues. The CDR3 sequence: CATTVTNTGTGVDTQYF. CDR3 sequence (DNA): TGTGCCACTACTGTTACCAATACCGGGACAGGGGTGGATACGCAGTATTTT.

The chain has TRBV15 and TRBJ2-3; TRBD2 matches at 11 bases. CDR1 and CDR2 from the germline V gene are LNHNV and YYDKDF (reference sequence). V trimming: 1 base; J trimming: 4 bases; junction bases outside the gene matches: 16. This CDR3 has 20 residues. The CDR3 DNA follows: TGTGCCACCAGCAGAGGGCCAGGGATGGTAGCGGGGGGGCCGGCAGATACGCAGTATTTT. Amino acids: CATSRGPGMVAGGPADTQYF. Complete variable domain (other parts from reference TRBV15 and TRBJ2-3): DAMVIQNPRYQVTQFGKPVTLSCSQTLNHNVMYWYQQKSSQAPKLLFHYYDKDFNNEADTPDNFQSRRPNTSFCFLDIRSPGLGDTAMYLCATSRGPGMVAGGPADTQYFGPGTRLTVL.

The chain is built from TRBV4-3 and TRBJ2-7; 11 bases are a match to TRBD2. J lost 8 bases, V lost 0 bases, and 6 bases had no gene match. Germline CDR1 is LGHNA and CDR2 is YSLEER. The CDR3 length is 15 residues. The CDR3 DNA follows: TGCGCCAGCAGCCAAGAACTAGCGGGAGCCCTCCAGCAGTACTTC. Translated, it gives CASSQELAGALQQYF.

This clone was seen a few times. The chain employs TRBV5-1 and TRBJ2-1; D is perhaps TRBD2 (5 bases). The CDR3 spans 14 residues. The germline CDR1 and CDR2 sequences are SGHRS and YFSETQ. With 4 bases removed from V and 6 bases from J, the gap between germline ends came to 14 bases. CDR3 amino acids: CASSISGGGNEQFF. In DNA form, the CDR3 reads TGCGCCAGCAGCATCTCTGGCGGAGGCAATGAGCAGTTCTTC.

The chain links TRBV4-1 to TRBJ2-3; tentative D call: TRBD2 (5 bases). Germline V gene lookup returns CDR1 MGHRA and CDR2 YSYEKL. The CDR3 is 17 amino acids. Trimming left V 1 base short and J 4 bases short, with 18 bases between. The CDR3 spells CASSQGISLAGPDTQYF. The DNA of the CDR3 is TGCGCCAGCAGCCAAGGTATCAGTCTAGCCGGACCAGATACGCAGTATTTT.

For the CDR3, the DNA is TGTGCCAGCAGTGAAATGGACTCAAACATTCAGTACTTC. Translating gives CASSEMDSNIQYF. The rearrangement joins TRBV2 to TRBJ2-4, with D perhaps matching TRBD2 (5 bases). The V end lost 2 bases, the J end lost 6 bases, and 8 bases lay between the germline ends. Germline V gives CDR1 SNHLY, CDR2 FYNNEI. The CDR3 runs to 13 residues.

The rearrangement uses TRBV5-1 and TRBJ2-1; D perhaps matches TRBD2 (6 bases). Germline V gene sequence: CDR1 SGHRS, CDR2 YFSETQ. The CDR3 extends over 17 amino acids. Between the trimmed V and J ends, which lost 2 bases and 2 bases, there was a span of 17 bases. The CDR3 is CASSFAIAAGPYNEQFF. As DNA, the CDR3 is TGCGCCAGCAGCTTTGCCATAGCGGCGGGACCCTACAATGAGCAGTTCTTC.

The rearrangement joins TRBV6-6 to TRBJ1-2; TRBD1 agrees at 7 bases. Trimming cost V 6 bases and J 8 bases; bases outside gene matches: 9. The CDR3 length is 13 residues. The V gene's germline CDR1 is MNHNY and CDR2 SVGAGI (reference sequence). The CDR3 region has the DNA TGTGCCAGCAGCCTCGACAGGGCGGGGGGCTACACCTTC. Its translation is CASSLDRAGGYTF.